This TCR beta chain was retrieved from a study of T cells in Graves' hyperthyroidism and ophthalmopathy. Using RNA transcripts as the source, TCR beta CDR3 regions were amplified. HTBI primers were employed in a first-round RT-PCR of the TCR CDR3. Using its own MiXCR run on the multiplex PCR reads, TCRdb lists one record per CDR3 protein. The sample holds around 400,000 distinct CDR3 sequences; 15% to 18% are singletons and the top ten take 28%. Study results and caveats: Within blood appeared most thyroid clonotypes that had expanded above 0.001.

Initially, at the first diagnosis of hyperthyroidism and before any ophthalmopathy symptoms, blood was sampled. Per germline, CDR1 MNHEY and CDR2 SVGAGI. This CDR3 region has 16 residues. V lost 0 bases to trimming and J lost 2 bases, with 11 bases between them. Note on this clonotype: Its antigen is unknown.

The source material was blood. The receptor was derived from a woman between 18 and 30 years old with Graves' hyperthyroidism that later progressed to Graves' ophthalmopathy. This chain uses TRBV6-5 with TRBJ1-3, with D possibly matching TRBD1 (5 bases). The CDR3 loop is CASSYSRQGAGNTIYF. As DNA, the CDR3 is TGTGCCAGCAGTTACTCGCGCCAGGGCGCTGGAAACACCATATATTTT.